This T cell receptor beta chain was captured in a study of vaccination effects on CD4 cells after COVID-19. TCRdb's copy holds only in-frame clones and misses some; the assay was immunoSEQ multiplex PCR. The repertoire holds tens of thousands of clones, with roughly 70% as singletons. For this clone: What it binds is unknown.

Before sequencing, viral peptide pools were used by the ViraFEST assay to expand antigen-specific CD4+ T cells. Subsequent to 10 days of culture, CD4+ T cells were isolated. Vaccine recipients had no previous SARS-CoV-2 infection; their nucleocapsid antibodies were negative. It was with about 10 IU/ml IL-2 and approximately 10 ug/ml peptides that some 2 million PBMC per well were cultured. IL-2 medium was substituted for half the medium on days 3 and 7. Findings of the study overall: In vaccinees who were healthy, merely 1 out of 255 vaccine-induced clones cross-reacted with common cold coronaviruses. Marked clonal contraction was seen late after vaccination (in both infection- and vaccine-induced clones).

Germline CDR1 LNHNV, CDR2 YYDKDF (reference sequence). This CDR3 has 13 amino acids. Trimming shortened V by 6 bases and J by 8 bases, and 13 bases separated the two germline ends. Sequenced here: CD4+ T cells from PBMCs cultured with SARS-CoV-2 spike peptides, sampled before COVID-19 vaccination. This receptor was obtained from a human donor who received a COVID-19 vaccine. The rearrangement links TRBV15 to TRBJ1-4; no firm D call. CDR3 in DNA: TGTGCCACCAGAGGATATAATCTGGAAAAACTGTTTTTT. It specifies CATRGYNLEKLFF.